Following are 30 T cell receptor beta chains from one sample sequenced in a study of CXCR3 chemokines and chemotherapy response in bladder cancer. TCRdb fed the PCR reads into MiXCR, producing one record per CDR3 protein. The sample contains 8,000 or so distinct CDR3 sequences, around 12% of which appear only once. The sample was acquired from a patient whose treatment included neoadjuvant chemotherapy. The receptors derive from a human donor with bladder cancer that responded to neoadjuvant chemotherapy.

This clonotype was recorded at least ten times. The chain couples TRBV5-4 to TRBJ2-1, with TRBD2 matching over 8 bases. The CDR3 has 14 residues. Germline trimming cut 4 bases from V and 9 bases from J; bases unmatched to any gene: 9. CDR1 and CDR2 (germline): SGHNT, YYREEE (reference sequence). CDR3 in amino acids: CASSPRSGGGEQFF. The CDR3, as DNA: TGTGCCAGCAGCCCCCGGAGCGGGGGAGGTGAGCAGTTCTTC. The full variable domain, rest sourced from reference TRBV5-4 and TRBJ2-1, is ETGVTQSPTHLIKTRGQQVTLRCSSQSGHNTVSWYQQALGQGPQFIFQYYREEENGRGNFPPRFSGLQFPNYSSELNVNALELDDSALYLCASSPRSGGGEQFFGPGTRLTVL.

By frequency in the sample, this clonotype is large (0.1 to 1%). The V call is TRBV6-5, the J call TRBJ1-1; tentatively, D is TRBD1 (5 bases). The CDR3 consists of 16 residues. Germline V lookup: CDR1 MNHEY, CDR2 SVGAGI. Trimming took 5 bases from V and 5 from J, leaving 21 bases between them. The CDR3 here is CASSTRGYGSRTEAFF. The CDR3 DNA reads TGTGCCAGCAGTACCCGGGGGTACGGGAGTCGGACTGAAGCTTTCTTT.

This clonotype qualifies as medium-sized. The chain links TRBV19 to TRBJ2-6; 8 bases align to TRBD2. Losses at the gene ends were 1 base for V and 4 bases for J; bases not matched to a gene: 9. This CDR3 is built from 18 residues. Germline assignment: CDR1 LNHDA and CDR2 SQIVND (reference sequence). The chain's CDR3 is CASSIAGGSGAGANVLTF. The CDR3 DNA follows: TGTGCCAGTAGTATAGCGGGAGGGAGTGGAGCCGGGGCCAACGTCCTGACTTTC.

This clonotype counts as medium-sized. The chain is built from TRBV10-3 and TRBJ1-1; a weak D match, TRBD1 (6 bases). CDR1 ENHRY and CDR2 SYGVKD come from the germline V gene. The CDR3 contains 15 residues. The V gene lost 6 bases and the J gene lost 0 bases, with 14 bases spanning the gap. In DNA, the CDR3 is TGTGCCATCAGGATTTATACAGGGCTGAACACTGAAGCTTTCTTT. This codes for CAIRIYTGLNTEAFF.

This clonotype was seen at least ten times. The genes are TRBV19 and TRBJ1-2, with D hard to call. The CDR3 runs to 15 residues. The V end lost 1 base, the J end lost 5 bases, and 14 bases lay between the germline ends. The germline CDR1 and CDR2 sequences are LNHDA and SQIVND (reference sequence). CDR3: CASSIAGPAGYGYTF. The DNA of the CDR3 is TGTGCCAGTAGTATAGCGGGCCCCGCCGGGTATGGCTACACCTTC.

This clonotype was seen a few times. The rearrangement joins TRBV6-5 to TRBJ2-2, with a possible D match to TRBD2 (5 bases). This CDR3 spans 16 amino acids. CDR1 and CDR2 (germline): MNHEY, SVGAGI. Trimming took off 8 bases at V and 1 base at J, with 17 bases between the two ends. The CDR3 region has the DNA TGTGCCAGCCGATCCCCTAGCCGGATGAACACCGGGGAGCTGTTTTTT. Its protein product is CASRSPSRMNTGELFF.

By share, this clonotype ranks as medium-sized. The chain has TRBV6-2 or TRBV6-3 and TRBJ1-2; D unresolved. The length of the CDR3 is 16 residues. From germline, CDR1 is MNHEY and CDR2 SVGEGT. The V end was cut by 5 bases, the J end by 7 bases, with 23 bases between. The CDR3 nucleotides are TGTGCCAGCAGTCTAGCCCCCCGTGACTTACGGACTGGCTACACCTTC. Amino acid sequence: CASSLAPRDLRTGYTF.

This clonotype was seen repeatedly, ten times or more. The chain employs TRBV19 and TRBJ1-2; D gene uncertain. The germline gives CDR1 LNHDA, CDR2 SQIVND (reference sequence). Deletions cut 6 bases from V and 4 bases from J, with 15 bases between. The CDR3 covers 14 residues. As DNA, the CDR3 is TGTGCCAGTAGACGGGATGGAGGGTCCTATGGCTACACCTTC. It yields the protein CASRRDGGSYGYTF.

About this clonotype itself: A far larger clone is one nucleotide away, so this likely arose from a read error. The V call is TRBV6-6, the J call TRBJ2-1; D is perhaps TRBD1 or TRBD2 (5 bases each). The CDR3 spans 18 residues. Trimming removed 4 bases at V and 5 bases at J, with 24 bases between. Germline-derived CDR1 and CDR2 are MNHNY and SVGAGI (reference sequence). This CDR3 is CASSCPTGTLFGDNEQFF. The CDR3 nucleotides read TGTGCCAGCAGTTGCCCCACGGGGACCCTATTCGGAGACAATGAGCAGTTCTTC.

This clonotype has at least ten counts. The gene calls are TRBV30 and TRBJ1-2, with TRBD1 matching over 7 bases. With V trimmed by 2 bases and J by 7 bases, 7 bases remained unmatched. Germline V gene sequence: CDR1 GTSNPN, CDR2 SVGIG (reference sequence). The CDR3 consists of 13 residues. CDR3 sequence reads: CAWSFDRETGYTF. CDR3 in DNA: TGTGCCTGGAGTTTCGACAGGGAGACTGGCTACACCTTC.

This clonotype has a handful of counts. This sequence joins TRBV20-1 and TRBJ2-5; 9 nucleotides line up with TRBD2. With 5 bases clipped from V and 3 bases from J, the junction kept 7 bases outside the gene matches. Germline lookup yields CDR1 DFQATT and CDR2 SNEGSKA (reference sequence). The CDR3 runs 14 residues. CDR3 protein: CSAWLTSGEETQYF. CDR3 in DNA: TGCAGTGCTTGGTTGACTAGCGGAGAAGAGACCCAGTACTTC.

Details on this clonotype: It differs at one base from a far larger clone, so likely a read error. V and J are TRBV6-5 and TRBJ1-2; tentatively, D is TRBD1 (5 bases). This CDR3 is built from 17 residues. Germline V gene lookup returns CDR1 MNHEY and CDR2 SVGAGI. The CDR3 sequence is CGSKRGVQGAEWYGYTF. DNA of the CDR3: TGTGGCAGCAAACGAGGTGTTCAAGGGGCGGAGTGGTATGGCTACACCTTC.

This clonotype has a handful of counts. The CDR3 loop reads CASSPSLVTGGMSNQPQHF. Here the CDR3 DNA reads TGTGCCAGCTCACCGTCCCTTGTGACAGGGGGGATGAGCAATCAGCCCCAGCATTTT. J is TRBJ1-5 and V is TRBV18; the match to TRBD1 covers 9 bases. J gave up 1 base and V 3 bases, and 13 bases lay outside the gene matches. The V gene's germline CDR1 is KGHSH and CDR2 LQKENI. The length of the CDR3 is 19 residues.

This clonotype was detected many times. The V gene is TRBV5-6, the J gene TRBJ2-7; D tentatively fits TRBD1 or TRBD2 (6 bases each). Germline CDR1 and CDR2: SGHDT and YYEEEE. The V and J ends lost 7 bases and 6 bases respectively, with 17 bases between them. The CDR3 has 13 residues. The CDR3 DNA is TGTGCCAGCCGAACCCGGGGGCTGACCGAGCAGTACTTC. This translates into CASRTRGLTEQYF.

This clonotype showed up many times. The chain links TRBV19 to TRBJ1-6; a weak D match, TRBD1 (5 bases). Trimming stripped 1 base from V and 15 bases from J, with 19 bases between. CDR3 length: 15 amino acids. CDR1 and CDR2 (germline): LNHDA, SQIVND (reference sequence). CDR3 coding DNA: TGTGCCAGTAGTATAGTTGGGGACGCCGGGAGGGACCTCCACTTT. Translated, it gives CASSIVGDAGRDLHF.

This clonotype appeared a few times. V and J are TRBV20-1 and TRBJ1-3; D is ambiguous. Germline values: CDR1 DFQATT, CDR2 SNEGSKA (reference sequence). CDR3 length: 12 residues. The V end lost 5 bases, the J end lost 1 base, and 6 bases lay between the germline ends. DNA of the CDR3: TGCAGTGCTGCGGAATCTGGAAACACCATATATTTT. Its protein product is CSAAESGNTIYF.

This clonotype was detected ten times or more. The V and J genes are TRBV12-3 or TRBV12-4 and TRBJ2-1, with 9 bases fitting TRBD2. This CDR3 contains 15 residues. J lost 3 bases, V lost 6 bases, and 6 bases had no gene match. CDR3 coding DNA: TGTGCCAGCAGCAAAAGCGGGGGGAACTACAATGAGCAGTTCTTC. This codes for CASSKSGGNYNEQFF.

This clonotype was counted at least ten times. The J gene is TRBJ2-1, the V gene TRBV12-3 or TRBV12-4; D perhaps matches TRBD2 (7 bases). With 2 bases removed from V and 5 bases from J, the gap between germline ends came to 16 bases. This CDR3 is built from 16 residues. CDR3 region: CASSLRGRAVNNEQFF. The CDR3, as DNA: TGTGCCAGCAGTTTAAGGGGGAGGGCGGTCAACAATGAGCAGTTCTTC.

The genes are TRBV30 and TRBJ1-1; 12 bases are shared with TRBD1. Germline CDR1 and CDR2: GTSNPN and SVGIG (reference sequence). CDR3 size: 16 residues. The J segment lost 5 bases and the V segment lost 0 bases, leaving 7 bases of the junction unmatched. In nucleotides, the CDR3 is TGTGCCTGGAGTGTATGGGGGACAGGGGGCATTACTGAAGCTTTCTTT. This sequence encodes CAWSVWGTGGITEAFF.

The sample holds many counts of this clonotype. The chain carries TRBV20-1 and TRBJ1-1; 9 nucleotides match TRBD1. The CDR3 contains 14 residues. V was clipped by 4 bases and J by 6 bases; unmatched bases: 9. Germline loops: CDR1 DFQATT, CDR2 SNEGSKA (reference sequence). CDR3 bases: TGCAGTGCTACCACAGGGGGCGCTGGCGCTGAAGCTTTCTTT. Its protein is CSATTGGAGAEAFF.

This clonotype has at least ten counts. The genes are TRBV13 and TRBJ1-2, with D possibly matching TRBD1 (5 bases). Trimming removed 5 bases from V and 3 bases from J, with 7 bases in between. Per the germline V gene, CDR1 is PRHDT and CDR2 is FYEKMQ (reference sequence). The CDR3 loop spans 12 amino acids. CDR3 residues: CASSRGDYGYTF. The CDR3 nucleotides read TGTGCCAGCAGCCGGGGCGACTATGGCTACACCTTC.

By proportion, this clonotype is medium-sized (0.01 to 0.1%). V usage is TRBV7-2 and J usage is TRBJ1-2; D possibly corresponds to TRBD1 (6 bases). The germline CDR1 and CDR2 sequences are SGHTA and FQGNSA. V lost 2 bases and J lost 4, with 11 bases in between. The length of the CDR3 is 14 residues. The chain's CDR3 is CASSLNRDLYGYTF. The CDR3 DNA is TGTGCCAGCAGCTTAAACAGGGATCTCTATGGCTACACCTTC.

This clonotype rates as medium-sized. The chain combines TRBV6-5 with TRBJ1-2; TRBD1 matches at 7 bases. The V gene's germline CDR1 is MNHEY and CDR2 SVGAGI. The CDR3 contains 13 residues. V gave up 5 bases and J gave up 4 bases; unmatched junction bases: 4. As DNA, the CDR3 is TGTGCCAGCAGTCCGGGACAGATCTATGGCTACACCTTC. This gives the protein CASSPGQIYGYTF.

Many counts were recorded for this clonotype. CDR3 amino acids: CASSYESGGSTDTQYF. The CDR3 DNA is TGTGCCAGCAGTTACGAGAGCGGGGGGAGCACAGATACGCAGTATTTT. This sequence joins TRBV6-1 and TRBJ2-3, with TRBD2 matching 9 bases. The germline gives CDR1 MNHNS, CDR2 SASEGT. The V and J ends lost 5 bases and 0 bases, in that order; junction bases with no gene match: 6. This CDR3 has 16 residues.

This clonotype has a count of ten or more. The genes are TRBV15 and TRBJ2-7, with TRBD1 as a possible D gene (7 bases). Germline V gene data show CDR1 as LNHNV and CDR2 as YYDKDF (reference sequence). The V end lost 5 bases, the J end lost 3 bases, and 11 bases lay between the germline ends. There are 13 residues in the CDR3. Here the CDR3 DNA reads TGTGCCACCAGCGCAGGGGGAGGCTACGAGCAGTACTTC. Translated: CATSAGGGYEQYF.

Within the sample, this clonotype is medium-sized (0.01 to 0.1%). CDR3 DNA: TGCAGCGTTTGGGACAGGCGATTGAACACTGAAGCTTTCTTT. Its protein product is CSVWDRRLNTEAFF. V is TRBV29-1 and J is TRBJ1-1; 8 bases map to TRBD1. CDR1 SQVTM and CDR2 ANQGSEA come from the germline V gene. CDR3 length: 14 amino acids. J gave up 0 bases and V 5 bases, and 5 bases lay outside the gene matches.

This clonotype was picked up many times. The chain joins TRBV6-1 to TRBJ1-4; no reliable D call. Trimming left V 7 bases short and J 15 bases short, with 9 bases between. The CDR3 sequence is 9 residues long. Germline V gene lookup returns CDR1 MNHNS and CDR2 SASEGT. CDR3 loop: CASTLKLFF. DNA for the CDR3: TGTGCCAGCACCCTTAAATTGTTTTTT.

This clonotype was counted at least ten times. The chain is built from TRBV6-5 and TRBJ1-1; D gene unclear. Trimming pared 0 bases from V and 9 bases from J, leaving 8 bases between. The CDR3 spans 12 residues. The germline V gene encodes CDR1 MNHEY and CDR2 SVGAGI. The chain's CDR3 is CASSYSNEQAFF. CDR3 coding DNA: TGTGCCAGCAGTTACTCCAACGAACAAGCTTTCTTT.

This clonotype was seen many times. The CDR3 sequence is CASSSRGVPGEQYF. The CDR3 nucleotides are TGTGCCAGTAGTAGCAGGGGGGTGCCGGGCGAGCAGTACTTC. The gene calls are TRBV19 and TRBJ2-7; maybe TRBD1 (7 bases). This CDR3 comprises 14 residues. CDR1 and CDR2 (germline): LNHDA, SQIVND (reference sequence). Trimming removed 4 bases from V and 6 bases from J, with 16 bases in between.

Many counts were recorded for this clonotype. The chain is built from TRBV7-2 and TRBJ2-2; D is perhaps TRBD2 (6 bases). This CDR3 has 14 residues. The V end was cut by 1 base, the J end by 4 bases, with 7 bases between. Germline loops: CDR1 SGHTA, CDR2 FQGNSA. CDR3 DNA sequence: TGTGCCAGCAGCTTAGACGGGAGCACCGGGGAGCTGTTTTTT. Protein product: CASSLDGSTGELFF.